This TCR beta chain was observed in a study of T cell responses to AZD1222 COVID-19 vaccine (dated by TCRdb to the early 2020s). General notes on the study: A total of 233 trial participants underwent TCR sequencing, of whom some 210 received two doses of AZD1222 and about 25 received two doses of the MenACWY control vaccine. Trial participants were enrolled into age subgroups of 18-55, 56-69 and 70-plus years, which contained around 140, 26 and 57 TCR-sequenced participants, respectively.

Based on the germline V gene, the CDR1 and CDR2 sequences are MNHEY and SVGAGI. The cysteine opens and the phenylalanine closes a CDR3 of 15 amino acids. The DNA shown is the 45-base CDR3, in frame from base 1. Ends trimmed: V by 6 bases, J by 0 bases; bases unmatched to a gene: 5. The sample's time point, from its label and the paper: about 28 days (+/-7) after the second vaccine dose. Because spike-specific TCR depth and breadth did not differ between the two schedules, AZD1222 recipients who got a second dose at roughly 4 weeks were pooled with those who got a second dose at roughly 12 weeks. Vaccinee samples came from UK trials COV001 and COV002, including a single-blind randomized controlled phase 2/3 trial of AZD1222 (ChAdOx1 nCoV-19) in healthy adults. Trial participant PBMC samples were collected at day 0 and day 28 after the second dose for TCRbeta chain sequencing. Results the study describes overall, beyond this receptor: No day 14 peak-response samples were available, so repertoires were characterized only after the peak T cell response. Vaccine-associated CD4 TCRs spanned the whole spike protein, with dominant responses in regions 160-218 and 743-854. The 56-69-year group was small, and its depth increase did not reach significance, likely because of low power. Epitopes outside the regions mutated in the B.1.351 and B.1.1.7 variants were reportedly recognized by nearly half of the unique spike-specific TCRs. Most participants were white British and females outnumbered males, and the authors suggested that clonal diversity may have been underestimated. Spike-specific TCR breadth and depth rose significantly after two AZD1222 doses compared with day 0 and with MenACWY recipients. Conclusions about previously exposed vaccinees are limited, since just 5 to 7 AZD1222 recipients were seropositive for SARS-CoV-2 at baseline.

On this clone: The antigen it binds to is not known. Base qualities are not provided; no much larger clone lies one nucleotide away.

The CDR3 regions of human TCRbeta chains were analyzed by immunosequencing. The published analysis was carried out like this. Repertoire TCRs were matched against a reference library of SARS-CoV-2-specific TCRs generated with the MIRA antigen-specificity platform. Breadth meant the fraction of unique TCRs that were SARS-CoV-2-associated, whereas depth meant the fraction of total T cells that were SARS-CoV-2-associated. Using the MIRA data, each spike-specific TCR was mapped to the spike region that the TCR reacts to and placed in a CD4 or CD8 class. Log10-transformed breadth and depth values were compared by one-way ANOVA with Sidak's multiple comparisons tests. TCRdb holds this immuneACCESS table with in-frame rearrangements only. Some clones are missing; in checked studies, unresolved V genes explain under half, and the rest has no known cause. V and J calls and clone size are those listed in that table; D and trimming were worked out from the DNA. Recorded for this sample are roughly 100,000 clones; around 84% of them occurred a single time. The top ten clonotypes cover 12% to 15% of the sample.

The TCR sequence derives from an adult who received the AZD1222 COVID-19 vaccine. Sequenced material: peripheral blood, taken 28 days after the second AZD1222 dose. The rearrangement joined TRBV6-5 to TRBJ1-5; 7 bases in the junction line up with TRBD1. The CDR3 reads CASRDRHGSNQPQHF. The DNA sequence reads TGTGCCAGCAGGGACAGGCATGGTAGCAATCAGCCCCAGCATTTT.